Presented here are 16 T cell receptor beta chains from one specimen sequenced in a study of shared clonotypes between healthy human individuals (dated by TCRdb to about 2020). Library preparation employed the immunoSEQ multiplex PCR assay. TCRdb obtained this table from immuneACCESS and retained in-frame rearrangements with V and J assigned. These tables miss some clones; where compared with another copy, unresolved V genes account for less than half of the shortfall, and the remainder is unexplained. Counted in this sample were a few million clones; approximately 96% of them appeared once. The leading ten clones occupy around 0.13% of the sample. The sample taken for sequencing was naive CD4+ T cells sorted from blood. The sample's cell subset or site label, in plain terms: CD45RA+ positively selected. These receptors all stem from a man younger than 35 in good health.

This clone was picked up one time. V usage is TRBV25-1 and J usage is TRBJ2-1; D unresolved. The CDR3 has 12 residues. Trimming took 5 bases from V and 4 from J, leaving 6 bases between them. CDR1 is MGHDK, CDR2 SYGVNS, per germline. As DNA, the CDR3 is TGTGCCAGCAGTCTCCGTTACAATGAGCAGTTCTTC. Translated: CASSLRYNEQFF.

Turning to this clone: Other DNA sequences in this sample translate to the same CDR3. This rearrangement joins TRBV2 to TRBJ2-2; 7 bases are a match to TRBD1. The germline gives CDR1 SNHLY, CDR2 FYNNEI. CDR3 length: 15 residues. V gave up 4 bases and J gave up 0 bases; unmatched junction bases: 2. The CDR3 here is CASSVTGANTGELFF. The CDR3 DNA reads TGTGCCAGCAGTGTCACAGGGGCGAACACCGGGGAGCTGTTTTTT.

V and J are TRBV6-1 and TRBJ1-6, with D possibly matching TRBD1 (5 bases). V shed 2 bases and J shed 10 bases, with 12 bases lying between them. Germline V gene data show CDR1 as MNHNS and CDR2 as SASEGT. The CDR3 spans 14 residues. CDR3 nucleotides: TGTGCCAGCAGTGAATCTCAGGGAAAGTCACCCCTCCACTTT. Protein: CASSESQGKSPLHF.

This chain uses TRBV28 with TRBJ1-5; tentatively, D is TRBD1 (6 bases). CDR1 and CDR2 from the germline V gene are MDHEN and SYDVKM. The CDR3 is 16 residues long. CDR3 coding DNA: TGTGCTAGATGTTCGCTCGACAGGTTGCACAATCAGCCCCAGCATTTT. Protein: CARCSLDRLHNQPQHF.

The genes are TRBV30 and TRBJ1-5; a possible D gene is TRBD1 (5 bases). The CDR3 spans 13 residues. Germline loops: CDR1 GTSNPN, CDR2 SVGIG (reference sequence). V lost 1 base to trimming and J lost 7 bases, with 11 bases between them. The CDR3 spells CAWSAGDQQPQHF. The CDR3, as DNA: TGTGCCTGGAGTGCGGGGGATCAACAGCCCCAGCATTTT. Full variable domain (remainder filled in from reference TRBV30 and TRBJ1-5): SQTIHQWPATLVQPVGSPLSLECTVEGTSNPNLYWYRQAAGRGLQLLFYSVGIGQISSEVPQNLSASRPQDRQFILSSKKLLLSDSGFYLCAWSAGDQQPQHFGDGTRLSIL.

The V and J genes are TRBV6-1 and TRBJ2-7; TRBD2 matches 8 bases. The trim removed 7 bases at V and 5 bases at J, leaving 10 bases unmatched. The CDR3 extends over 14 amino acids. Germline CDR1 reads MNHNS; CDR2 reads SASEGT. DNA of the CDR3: TGTGCCAGCATGACGGGGGGGGGCCTCCACGAGCAGTACTTC. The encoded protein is CASMTGGGLHEQYF.

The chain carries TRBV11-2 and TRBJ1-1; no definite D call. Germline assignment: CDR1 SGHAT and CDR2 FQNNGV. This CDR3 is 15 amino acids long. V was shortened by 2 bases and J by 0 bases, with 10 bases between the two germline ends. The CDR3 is CASSLLSGVNTEAFF. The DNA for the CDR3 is TGTGCCAGCAGCTTATTATCCGGCGTGAACACTGAAGCTTTCTTT.

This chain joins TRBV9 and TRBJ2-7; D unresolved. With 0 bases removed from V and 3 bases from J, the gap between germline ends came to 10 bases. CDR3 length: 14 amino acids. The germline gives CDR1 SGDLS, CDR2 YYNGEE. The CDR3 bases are TGTGCCAGCAGCGTAGATTCAGGAAGCTACGAGCAGTACTTC. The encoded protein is CASSVDSGSYEQYF.

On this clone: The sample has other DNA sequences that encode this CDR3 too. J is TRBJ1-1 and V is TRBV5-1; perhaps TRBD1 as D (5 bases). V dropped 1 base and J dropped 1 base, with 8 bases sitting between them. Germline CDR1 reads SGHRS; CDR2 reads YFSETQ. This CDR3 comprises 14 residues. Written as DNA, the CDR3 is TGCGCCAGCAGCTTGAAAGGGGAGAACACTGAAGCTTTCTTT. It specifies CASSLKGENTEAFF.

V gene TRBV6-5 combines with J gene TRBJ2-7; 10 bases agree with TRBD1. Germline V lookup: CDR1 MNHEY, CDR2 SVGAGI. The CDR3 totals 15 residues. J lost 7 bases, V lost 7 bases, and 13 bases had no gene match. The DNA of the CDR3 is TGTGCCAGCAACCCCAGAGGGACAGGGGCGGGAGAGCAGTACTTC. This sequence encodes CASNPRGTGAGEQYF.

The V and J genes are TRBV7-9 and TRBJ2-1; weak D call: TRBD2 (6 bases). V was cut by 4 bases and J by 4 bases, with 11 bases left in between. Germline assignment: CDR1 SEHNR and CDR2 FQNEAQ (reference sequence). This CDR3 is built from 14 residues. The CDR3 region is CASSYTGGYNEQFF. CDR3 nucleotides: TGTGCCAGCAGCTACACCGGGGGATACAATGAGCAGTTCTTC.

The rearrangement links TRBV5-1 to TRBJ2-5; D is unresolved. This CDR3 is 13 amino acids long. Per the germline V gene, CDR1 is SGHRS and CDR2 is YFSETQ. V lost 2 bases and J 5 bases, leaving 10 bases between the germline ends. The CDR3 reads CASSLAWSETQYF. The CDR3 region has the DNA TGCGCCAGCAGCTTAGCCTGGTCGGAGACCCAGTACTTC.

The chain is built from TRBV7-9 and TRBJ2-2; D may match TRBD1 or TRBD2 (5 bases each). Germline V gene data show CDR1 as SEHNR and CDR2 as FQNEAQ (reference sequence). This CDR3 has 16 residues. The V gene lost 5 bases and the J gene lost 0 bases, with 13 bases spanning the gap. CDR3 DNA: TGTGCCAGCAGCCTAGGGACGGTCGCGAACACCGGGGAGCTGTTTTTT. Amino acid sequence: CASSLGTVANTGELFF.

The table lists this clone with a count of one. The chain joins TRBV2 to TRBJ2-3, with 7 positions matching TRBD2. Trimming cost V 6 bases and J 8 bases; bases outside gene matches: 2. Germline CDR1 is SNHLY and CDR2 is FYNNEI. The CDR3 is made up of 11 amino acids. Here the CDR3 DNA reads TGTGCCAGCAGCCGGGGGGTTACGCAGTATTTT. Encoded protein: CASSRGVTQYF.

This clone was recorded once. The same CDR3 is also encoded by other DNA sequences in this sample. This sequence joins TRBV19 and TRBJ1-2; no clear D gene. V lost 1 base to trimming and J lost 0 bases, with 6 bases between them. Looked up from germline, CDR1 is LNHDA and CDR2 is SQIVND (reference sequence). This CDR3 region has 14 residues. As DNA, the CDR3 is TGTGCCAGTAGTATAGGGCAGACTAACTATGGCTACACCTTC. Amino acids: CASSIGQTNYGYTF.

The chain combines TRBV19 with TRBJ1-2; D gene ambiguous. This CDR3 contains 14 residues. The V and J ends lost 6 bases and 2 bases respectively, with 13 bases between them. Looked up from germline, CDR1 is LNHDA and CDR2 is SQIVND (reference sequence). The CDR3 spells CASRERGSNYGYTF. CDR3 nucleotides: TGTGCCAGTAGGGAAAGAGGGTCCAACTATGGCTACACCTTC.